Shown below are 28 T cell receptor beta chains from a single sample sequenced in a study of T cell responses to AZD1222 COVID-19 vaccine. Clones were read by immunoSEQ multiplex PCR, and TCRdb kept only the in-frame ones, dropping some. This sample carries approximately 160,000 clones, about 92% of them seen once, and the ten largest clones take 0.9%. The source was peripheral blood, collected on day 0 of AZD1222 vaccination. These receptors all stem from an adult in good health.

This clone was observed a single time. The chain joins TRBV14 to TRBJ1-1, with D maybe TRBD1 (5 bases). Germline CDR1 reads SGHDN; CDR2 reads FVKESK. The V and J ends lost 5 bases and 3 bases respectively, with 16 bases between them. The CDR3 is 15 residues long. As DNA, the CDR3 is TGTGCCAGCAGCGCCGGGGACCTGAAGTACACTGAAGCTTTCTTT. Its protein product is CASSAGDLKYTEAFF.

This CDR3 reads CASSQNQGLGQPQHF. As DNA, the CDR3 is TGTGCCAGCAGCCAAAATCAGGGATTGGGTCAGCCCCAGCATTTT. This chain links TRBV3-1 (or the pseudogene TRBV3-2) with TRBJ1-5; a possible D gene is TRBD1 (5 bases). The V end was cut by 2 bases, the J end by 6 bases, with 14 bases between. In germline, CDR1 is LGHDT, CDR2 YNNKEL (reference sequence). CDR3 size: 15 residues.

The chain's CDR3 is CASSLEQRWNEQFF. CDR3 DNA sequence: TGCGCCAGCAGCTTGGAACAGCGCTGGAATGAGCAGTTCTTC. The V call is TRBV5-1, the J call TRBJ2-1, with unresolved D. The CDR3 has 14 amino acids. Trimming removed 0 bases from V and 7 bases from J, with 11 bases in between. The V gene's germline CDR1 is SGHRS and CDR2 YFSETQ. The full variable domain, rest sourced from reference TRBV5-1 and TRBJ2-1, is KAGVTQTPRYLIKTRGQQVTLSCSPISGHRSVSWYQQTPGQGLQFLFEYFSETQRNKGNFPGRFSGRQFSNSRSEMNVSTLELGDSALYLCASSLEQRWNEQFFGPGTRLTVL.

V and J are TRBV21-1 and TRBJ2-5; the table gives TRBD1 as D, unverified against the DNA. TRBV21-1 is termed a pseudogene. The CDR3 length is 15 residues. CDR3 residues: CASSKVGRVQETQYF. CDR3 coding DNA: TGTGCCAGCAGCAAAGTTGGCAGGGTGCAAGAGACCCAGTACTTC.

The V and J genes are TRBV19 and TRBJ2-3; possibly TRBD2 for D (5 bases). This CDR3 region has 15 residues. CDR1 and CDR2 (germline): LNHDA, SQIVND (reference sequence). V was clipped by 2 bases and J by 2 bases, with 11 bases between them. The CDR3 protein is CASSISREHTDTQYF. In DNA form, the CDR3 reads TGTGCCAGTAGTATAAGTCGGGAACACACAGATACGCAGTATTTT.

Remarks on this clone: Sequence at one end of the junction differs from germline and may be a read error. The chain has TRBV4-1 and TRBJ2-5; D is undetermined. CDR1 MGHRA and CDR2 YSYEKL come from the germline V gene. The CDR3 consists of 14 residues. CDR3 nucleotide sequence: TGCGCCAGCAGCCAATCTATGATCCAAGGGACCCAGTACTTC. This codes for CASSQSMIQGTQYF.

The rearrangement links TRBV29-1 to TRBJ1-3; D uncertain. This CDR3 spans 12 amino acids. V was pared by 4 bases and J by 2 bases, with 6 bases between. In germline, CDR1 is SQVTM, CDR2 ANQGSEA. CDR3 loop: CSVVATGNTIYF. CDR3 coding DNA: TGCAGCGTTGTGGCAACTGGAAACACCATATATTTT.

The J gene is TRBJ2-6, the V gene TRBV5-1; 10 bases are a match to TRBD1. V shed 4 bases and J 2 bases; nucleotides not matched to a gene: 3. Germline CDR1 and CDR2: SGHRS and YFSETQ. The CDR3 covers 16 residues. CDR3 amino acids: CASSPGTGAGANVLTF. The CDR3 region has the DNA TGCGCCAGCAGCCCCGGGACAGGGGCTGGGGCCAACGTCCTGACTTTC. Full variable domain (rest looked up from reference TRBV5-1 and TRBJ2-6): KAGVTQTPRYLIKTRGQQVTLSCSPISGHRSVSWYQQTPGQGLQFLFEYFSETQRNKGNFPGRFSGRQFSNSRSEMNVSTLELGDSALYLCASSPGTGAGANVLTFGAGSRLTVL.

The chain has TRBV3-1 (or the pseudogene TRBV3-2) and TRBJ1-2; no clear D. Germline CDR1 is LGHDT and CDR2 is YNNKEL (reference sequence). CDR3 length equals 13 residues. Trimming cost V 4 bases and J 0 bases, with 6 bases left between them. The CDR3 is CASSPTPNYGYTF. In DNA form, the CDR3 reads TGTGCCAGCAGCCCCACACCTAACTATGGCTACACCTTC.

This rearrangement joins TRBV21-1 to TRBJ1-1; the table calls TRBD1, which could not be checked here. TRBV21-1 is a pseudogene. The CDR3 has 17 amino acids. This CDR3 reads CASSKGWDRKVGTEAFF. In DNA form, the CDR3 reads TGTGCCAGCAGCAAAGGTTGGGACAGAAAGGTCGGCACTGAAGCTTTCTTT.

This chain connects TRBV5-1 to TRBJ1-4; D is unclear. Germline V gene sequence: CDR1 SGHRS, CDR2 YFSETQ. Trimming cost V 4 bases and J 0 bases, with 19 bases left between them. This CDR3 contains 18 residues. The chain's CDR3 is CASSRTGGVSATNEKLFF. The CDR3 region has the DNA TGCGCCAGCAGCCGGACTGGTGGCGTATCCGCAACTAATGAAAAACTGTTTTTT.

This sequence joins TRBV6-5 and TRBJ1-2; 9 bases fit TRBD1. Looked up from germline, CDR1 is MNHEY and CDR2 is SVGAGI. V shed 2 bases, J shed 4 bases, and the junction held 2 bases outside the gene matches. The CDR3 spans 14 residues. CDR3 amino acids: CASSYGTGPYGYTF. Written as DNA, the CDR3 is TGTGCCAGCAGTTACGGGACAGGGCCCTATGGCTACACCTTC.

The chain combines TRBV6-5 with TRBJ1-1, with TRBD1 matching over 9 bases. Germline lookup yields CDR1 MNHEY and CDR2 SVGAGI. This CDR3 region has 14 residues. V shed 5 bases, J shed 6 bases, and the junction held 7 bases outside the gene matches. CDR3 protein: CASSRQGGMAEAFF. CDR3 bases: TGTGCCAGCAGTAGACAGGGGGGTATGGCTGAAGCTTTCTTT.

The V and J genes are TRBV2 and TRBJ1-5, with 7 bases that match TRBD1. Germline loops: CDR1 SNHLY, CDR2 FYNNEI. The V gene end was trimmed by 6 bases and the J gene end by 0 bases; junction bases not matched to a gene: 5. CDR3 size: 15 residues. CDR3 residues: CASRSGQTSNQPQHF. The CDR3 DNA is TGTGCCAGCAGGTCGGGACAGACTAGCAATCAGCCCCAGCATTTT.

The chain links TRBV18 to TRBJ2-3, with no clear D. Germline loops: CDR1 KGHSH, CDR2 LQKENI. The germline V and J ends were trimmed by 2 bases and 4 bases, with 10 bases remaining between them. CDR3 length: 14 residues. CDR3 residues: CASSPGVTPDTQYF. The DNA for the CDR3 is TGTGCCAGCTCACCAGGGGTAACACCAGATACGCAGTATTTT. The full variable domain, its missing parts supplied by reference TRBV18 and TRBJ2-3, is NAGVMQNPRHLVRRRGQEARLRCSPMKGHSHVYWYRQLPEEGLKFMVYLQKENIIDESGMPKERFSAEFPKEGPSILRIQQVVRGDSAAYFCASSPGVTPDTQYFGPGTRLTVL.

The CDR3 spells CASSSGSYNEQFF. The CDR3 DNA is TGCGCCAGCAGCTCGGGGTCCTACAATGAGCAGTTCTTC. The chain uses TRBV5-1 and TRBJ2-1; TRBD2 might be the D (5 bases). The CDR3 is 13 amino acids. Per the germline V gene, CDR1 is SGHRS and CDR2 is YFSETQ. Trimming removed 3 bases from V and 1 base from J, with 5 bases in between.

The genes are TRBV5-1 and TRBJ1-5; TRBD1 is a possible D gene (5 bases). V was trimmed by 4 bases and J by 1 base, leaving 12 bases between them. CDR3 length: 15 residues. Germline CDR1 and CDR2: SGHRS and YFSETQ. This chain's CDR3 is CASSPRGESNQPQHF. CDR3 bases: TGCGCCAGCAGCCCCCGGGGGGAGAGCAATCAGCCCCAGCATTTT.

The chain carries TRBV29-1 and TRBJ1-1; 9 nucleotides agree with TRBD1. The trim removed 7 bases at V and 1 base at J, leaving 7 bases unmatched. The CDR3 runs 14 residues. Germline V gives CDR1 SQVTM, CDR2 ANQGSEA. This CDR3 reads CSARGGQGNTEAFF. For the CDR3, the DNA is TGCAGCGCCAGAGGGGGACAGGGGAACACTGAAGCTTTCTTT.

This chain uses TRBV9 with TRBJ1-3; D gene unclear. CDR3 length: 15 amino acids. From germline, CDR1 is SGDLS and CDR2 YYNGEE. With 3 bases removed from V and 7 bases from J, the gap between germline ends came to 17 bases. The CDR3, as DNA: TGTGCCAGCAGCGCCTTGGCGGTGGAGGCTAACACCATATATTTT. Protein product: CASSALAVEANTIYF.

The chain uses TRBV7-2 and TRBJ2-5; D call uncertain. There are 13 residues in the CDR3. The germline V gene encodes CDR1 SGHTA and CDR2 FQGNSA. Trimming pared 5 bases from V and 1 base from J, leaving 8 bases between. The CDR3: CASSPPSQETQYF. The CDR3 DNA sequence: TGTGCCAGCAGCCCCCCCTCCCAAGAGACCCAGTACTTC.

The chain combines TRBV19 with TRBJ2-3; 12 nucleotides line up with TRBD2. This CDR3 has 14 residues. Germline V gene data show CDR1 as LNHDA and CDR2 as SQIVND (reference sequence). V lost 4 bases, J lost 4 bases, and 0 bases stayed unmatched. CDR3 amino acids: CASSTSGGADTQYF. CDR3 DNA: TGTGCCAGTAGTACTAGCGGGGGGGCAGATACGCAGTATTTT. Full variable domain (outside the CDR3, taken from reference TRBV19 and TRBJ2-3): DGGITQSPKYLFRKEGQNVTLSCEQNLNHDAMYWYRQDPGQGLRLIYYSQIVNDFQKGDIAEGYSVSREKKESFPLTVTSAQKNPTAFYLCASSTSGGADTQYFGPGTRLTVL.

The V gene is TRBV6-5, the J gene TRBJ2-5; D is perhaps TRBD2 (6 bases). This CDR3 spans 13 amino acids. Germline assignment: CDR1 MNHEY and CDR2 SVGAGI. The germline V and J ends were trimmed by 8 bases and 1 base, with 11 bases remaining between them. As DNA, the CDR3 is TGTGCCAGCGGGCTAGCGATCCAAGAGACCCAGTACTTC. This translates into CASGLAIQETQYF.

V and J are TRBV6-2 or TRBV6-3 and TRBJ1-3, with TRBD1 as a possible D gene (5 bases). The CDR3 totals 15 residues. V lost 8 bases and J lost 2, with 16 bases in between. In germline, CDR1 is MNHEY, CDR2 SVGEGT. The CDR3 loop reads CASRLRGLAGNTIYF. In DNA form, the CDR3 reads TGTGCCAGCCGCCTTAGGGGTCTTGCTGGAAACACCATATATTTT.

The chain recombines TRBV4-1 with TRBJ2-5; no firm D call. V was clipped by 4 bases and J by 5 bases, with 11 bases between them. The length of the CDR3 is 13 residues. Germline V gene data show CDR1 as MGHRA and CDR2 as YSYEKL. The CDR3 nucleotides are TGCGCCAGCAGCCCCGTCGGTGGGGAGACCCAGTACTTC. It is translated as CASSPVGGETQYF.

This chain links TRBV7-9 with TRBJ1-1, with D possibly being TRBD1 (6 bases). The CDR3 length is 12 residues. Germline V gene sequence: CDR1 SEHNR, CDR2 FQNEAQ (reference sequence). V gave up 5 bases and J gave up 10 bases, with 14 bases separating them. CDR3 coding DNA: TGTGCCAGCAGCGTTCGGACAGAGATAGCTTTCTTT. It specifies CASSVRTEIAFF.

The sample holds one count of this clone. The rearrangement links TRBV27 to TRBJ1-6; D is perhaps TRBD1 (5 bases). The CDR3 extends over 14 amino acids. Germline CDR1 MNHEY, CDR2 SMNVEV (reference sequence). Trimming stripped 4 bases from V and 8 bases from J, with 12 bases between. DNA of the CDR3: TGTGCCAGCAGTTCGGGACGGGGACATTCACCCCTCCACTTT. Its protein is CASSSGRGHSPLHF.

The chain is built from TRBV4-1 and TRBJ1-4; D is unclear. Deletions cut 0 bases from V and 9 bases from J, with 5 bases between. The CDR3 is made up of 12 amino acids. Germline V CDR1 and CDR2: MGHRA, YSYEKL. CDR3 in amino acids: CASSQDKQKLFF. Here the CDR3 DNA reads TGCGCCAGCAGCCAAGATAAGCAAAAACTGTTTTTT.

The chain employs TRBV11-1 and TRBJ1-1; D is possibly TRBD1 (6 bases). V dropped 3 bases and J dropped 9 bases, with 20 bases sitting between them. CDR3 size: 15 residues. Germline V gene lookup returns CDR1 SGHAT and CDR2 FQDESV (reference sequence). The CDR3 nucleotides are TGTGCCAGCAGCTTCGGGGGGCGCCCGGTTGTGCAAGCTTTCTTT. It yields the protein CASSFGGRPVVQAFF.